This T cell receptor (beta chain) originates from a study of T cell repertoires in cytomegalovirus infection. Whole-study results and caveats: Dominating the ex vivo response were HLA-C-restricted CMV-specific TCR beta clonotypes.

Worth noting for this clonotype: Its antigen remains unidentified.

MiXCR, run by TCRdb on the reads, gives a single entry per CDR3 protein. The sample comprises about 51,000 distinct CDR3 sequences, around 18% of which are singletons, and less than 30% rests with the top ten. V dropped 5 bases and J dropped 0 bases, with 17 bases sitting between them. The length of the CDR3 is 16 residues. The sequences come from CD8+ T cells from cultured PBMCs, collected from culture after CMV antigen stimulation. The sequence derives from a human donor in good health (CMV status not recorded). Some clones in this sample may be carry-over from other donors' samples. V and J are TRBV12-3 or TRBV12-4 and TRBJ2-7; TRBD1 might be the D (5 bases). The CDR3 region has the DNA TGTGCCAGCAGTCTATTCCCCAAGGACAACTCCTACGAGCAGTACTTC. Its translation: CASSLFPKDNSYEQYF.